The sequence of this T cell receptor beta chain was determined in a study of regulatory T cells in long-lasting Graves disease. With regard to this clonotype: Its target is unknown.

Germline V lookup: CDR1 SGHRS, CDR2 YFSETQ. CDR3 length: 17 residues. V lost 4 bases and J lost 4; bases outside the gene matches: 13. Libraries of TCR beta came from iRepertoire HTBI primers plus Arm-PCR of CDR3 regions. TCRdb redid the calling of the multiplex PCR reads with MiXCR, one entry per CDR3 protein. There are roughly 430,000 distinct CDR3 sequences in the sample; around a fifth occur only once, and 13% to 15% lies in the top ten. The sample's time point: persistent/refractory GD, antithyroid drugs over 5 years with positive TRAb. RNA extracted from PBMCs served as the sequencing template. Graves' disease diagnosis used American Thyroid Association guidelines. The authors drew 7.5 to 10 milliliters of peripheral blood into EDTA tubes. Study-wide points: Authors noted too few samples as a limitation.

This TCR was recovered from a female donor with Graves disease. The chain is built from TRBV5-1 and TRBJ2-7; 11 nucleotides line up with TRBD1. The sequenced sample was peripheral blood mononuclear cells (PBMCs), obtained when the disease was refractory, from a patient treated with antithyroid drugs. CDR3 sequence: CASSLEPRDRGYYEQYF. The CDR3 nucleotides read TGCGCCAGCAGCCTGGAACCCCGGGACAGGGGGTATTACGAGCAGTACTTC.